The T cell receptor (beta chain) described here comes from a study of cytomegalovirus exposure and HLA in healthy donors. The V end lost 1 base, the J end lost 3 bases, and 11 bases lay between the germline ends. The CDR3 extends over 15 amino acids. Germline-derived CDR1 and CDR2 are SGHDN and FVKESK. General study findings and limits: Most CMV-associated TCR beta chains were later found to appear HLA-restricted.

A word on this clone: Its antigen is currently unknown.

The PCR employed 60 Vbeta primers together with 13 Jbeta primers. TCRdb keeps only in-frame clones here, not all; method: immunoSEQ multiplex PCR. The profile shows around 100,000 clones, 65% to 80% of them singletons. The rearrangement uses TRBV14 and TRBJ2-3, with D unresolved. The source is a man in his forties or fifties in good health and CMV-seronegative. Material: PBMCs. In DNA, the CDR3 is TGTGCCAGCAGCCAAGGGGCAGTTCTAACAGATACGCAGTATTTT. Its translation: CASSQGAVLTDTQYF.